This T cell receptor beta chain was captured in a study of cytotoxic CD8 clonotypes in ibrutinib-treated CLL. Whole-study context: The study included 11 relapsed/refractory and over 14 treatment-naive patients; roughly 18 had IGHV unmutated disease. The study, taken as a whole, reports: Clonotypes that were public were uncommon, and they contracted or stayed stable on treatment. Rising at ibrutinib response, clonality subsequently fell back toward baseline at progression.

Cryopreserved PBMCs yielded about 2.2 micrograms of genomic DNA for TCR beta libraries. The method was immunoSEQ multiplex PCR; TCRdb's version includes in-frame clones alone and lacks a portion of them. The sample consists of over 100,000 clones, 80% to 90% of them appearing once. The CDR3 is 13 residues long. Germline assignment: CDR1 MNHNS and CDR2 SASEGT. Trimming pared 11 bases from V and 3 bases from J, leaving 16 bases between. Notes on this clone: Its antigen is undetermined.

This chain joins TRBV6-1 and TRBJ1-1; D gene unclear. This sequence originates from a human donor with chronic lymphocytic leukemia. The sample in question was PBMCs, obtained after 24 months of ibrutinib treatment. CDR3 in amino acids: CASRPDLDTEAFF. The CDR3 DNA is TGTGCCTCACGCCCGGACCTGGACACTGAAGCTTTCTTT.